This T cell receptor beta chain came from a study of identical twins. This clonotype turned up a few times. Its target is unknown. TCRdb reprocessed the 5' RACE reads with MiXCR, giving one entry per CDR3 protein. The sample carries about 1.7 million distinct CDR3 sequences, roughly a third recorded once. In germline, CDR1 is SGHVS, CDR2 FNYEAQ. V lost 5 bases and J 0 bases, leaving 19 bases between the germline ends. This CDR3 region has 17 residues. Findings and limits, study-wide: Analyses based on zero insertions could be partly confounded by invariant MAIT and iNKT cells.

The chain is built from TRBV7-6 and TRBJ1-2; possible D gene TRBD1, 5 bases. This sequence was found in a newborn girl in good health. The sequencing sample was made of cord blood. In DNA form, the CDR3 reads TGTGCCAGCAGCCAAAGGTTCGGGCAGGGCCCTAACTATGGCTACACCTTC. Translating gives CASSQRFGQGPNYGYTF.